The 15 T cell receptor beta chains below come from one sample, sequenced in a study of identical twins (dated by TCRdb to between 2015 and 2016). The library relied on 5' RACE. TCRdb shows the sequencer as Illumina HiSeq 2000. TCRdb itself trimmed the public reads at Q25 with fastp, ran MiXCR and retained productive beta chains. Merged by CDR3 protein, the rows form single entries marked with the most common genes and DNA. This sample lists over 200,000 distinct CDR3 sequences; 9.4% were detected once. The ten top clones hold about 5.5% of the sample. Sample: memory (CD45RO+) T cells sorted from blood. The label giving this sample's cell subset or site can be read as: CD45RO+ enriched T cells. These receptors were collected from a young woman in good health.

This clonotype was seen at least ten times. The chain employs TRBV6-5 and TRBJ1-6, with a tentative D call TRBD1 (6 bases). V shed 2 bases and J shed 8 bases, with 10 bases lying between them. The germline V gene encodes CDR1 MNHEY and CDR2 SVGAGI. This CDR3 comprises 14 residues. The CDR3 DNA reads as TGTGCCAGCAGTTACCAGAACAGGGATTCACCCCTCCACTTT. Its translation: CASSYQNRDSPLHF.

In its sample, this clonotype was seen a few times. CDR3 sequence: CASSSLASREQFF. The CDR3 nucleotides are TGTGCCAGCAGTAGCTTAGCCTCTCGGGAGCAGTTCTTC. The rearrangement links TRBV2 to TRBJ2-1; D unclear. Germline assignment: CDR1 SNHLY and CDR2 FYNNEI. The length of the CDR3 is 13 residues. The V end was cut by 5 bases, the J end by 10 bases, with 15 bases between.

J is TRBJ2-1 and V is TRBV29-1; 11 bases match TRBD1. Germline trimming cut 0 bases from V and 1 base from J; bases unmatched to any gene: 5. Germline V lookup: CDR1 SQVTM, CDR2 ANQGSEA. The CDR3 totals 17 residues. In DNA form, the CDR3 reads TGCAGCGTTGAAGAACCGGGACAGGGGGTGTCCTACAATGAGCAGTTCTTC. Protein sequence: CSVEEPGQGVSYNEQFF.

The V and J genes are TRBV4-2 and TRBJ2-7; weak D call: TRBD1 (6 bases). This CDR3 is built from 14 residues. CDR1 is LGHNA and CDR2 is YNFKEQ in the germline V gene. V lost 0 bases and J 6 bases, leaving 12 bases between the germline ends. CDR3 region: CASSQELRDTEQYF. Here the CDR3 DNA reads TGTGCCAGCAGCCAAGAACTTAGGGACACCGAGCAGTACTTC.

V usage is TRBV20-1 and J usage is TRBJ2-1; 9 nucleotides align to TRBD2. In germline, CDR1 is DFQATT, CDR2 SNEGSKA (reference sequence). The CDR3 is made up of 14 amino acids. V lost 6 bases and J lost 3; bases outside the gene matches: 6. CDR3 loop: CSAYSGRHYNEQFF. CDR3 DNA sequence: TGCAGTGCGTATAGCGGGAGACACTACAATGAGCAGTTCTTC.

At least ten counts were recorded for this clonotype. The chain links TRBV5-1 to TRBJ1-6, with TRBD1 matching 9 bases. This CDR3 spans 14 amino acids. Germline V gene lookup returns CDR1 SGHRS and CDR2 YFSETQ. The V gene end was trimmed by 5 bases and the J gene end by 5 bases; junction bases not matched to a gene: 2. CDR3 amino acids: CASSRDRDNSPLHF. Here the CDR3 DNA reads TGCGCCAGCAGTCGGGACAGGGATAATTCACCCCTCCACTTT.

This clonotype was counted a few times. This chain uses TRBV25-1 with TRBJ2-5; weak D call: TRBD2 (5 bases). The CDR3 consists of 17 residues. Germline V lookup: CDR1 MGHDK, CDR2 SYGVNS. V shed 5 bases and J shed 5 bases, with 24 bases lying between them. CDR3 sequence (DNA): TGTGCCAGCAGTTCAGTTCGGTCCCCGGGGATTGTGGAGACCCAGTACTTC. It translates to CASSSVRSPGIVETQYF.

J is TRBJ1-1 and V is TRBV5-1; D gene ambiguous. This CDR3 spans 16 amino acids. V lost 0 bases and J lost 1, with 13 bases in between. Germline CDR1 is SGHRS and CDR2 is YFSETQ. This CDR3 reads CASSLAGRTGNTEAFF. The CDR3 DNA is TGCGCCAGCAGCTTGGCCGGCCGAACCGGGAACACTGAAGCTTTCTTT.

The chain uses TRBV20-1 and TRBJ2-7, with D perhaps TRBD1 or TRBD2 (5 bases each). The CDR3 sequence is 13 residues long. Germline values: CDR1 DFQATT, CDR2 SNEGSKA (reference sequence). The V and J ends lost 6 bases and 2 bases respectively, with 14 bases between them. Here the CDR3 DNA reads TGCAGTGCCCGTAAGGGGAGTCCCTACGAGCAGTACTTC. The encoded protein is CSARKGSPYEQYF.

The table lists this clonotype with many counts. This rearrangement joins TRBV4-1 to TRBJ2-7, with D perhaps TRBD1 or TRBD2 (6 bases each). Germline V gene sequence: CDR1 MGHRA, CDR2 YSYEKL. Trimming cost V 3 bases and J 3 bases, with 15 bases left between them. The CDR3 sequence is 15 residues long. CDR3 coding DNA: TGCGCCAGCAGCCACGCCGGGGGCATTGGCTACGAGCAGTACTTC. Its protein product is CASSHAGGIGYEQYF.

This clonotype came up a few times. This chain connects TRBV12-3 or TRBV12-4 to TRBJ1-5; a weak D match, TRBD1 (5 bases). The V gene lost 5 bases and the J gene lost 9 bases, with 20 bases spanning the gap. The CDR3 has 15 residues. CDR3 region: CASSQRDLPGRPQHF. In DNA, the CDR3 is TGTGCCAGCAGTCAAAGGGACCTCCCTGGGCGGCCCCAGCATTTT.

This rearrangement joins TRBV20-1 to TRBJ2-7; the match to TRBD1 covers 9 bases. The CDR3 totals 13 residues. J gave up 5 bases and V 3 bases, and 5 bases lay outside the gene matches. Germline V gene lookup returns CDR1 DFQATT and CDR2 SNEGSKA (reference sequence). The CDR3 region is CSASGGQGNEQYF. The CDR3 DNA reads TGCAGTGCTAGCGGGGGACAGGGCAACGAGCAGTACTTC.

This clonotype was counted ten times or more. The CDR3 DNA reads as TGTGCCAGCAGTCGGGACACAAACTACGAGCAGTACTTC. Protein: CASSRDTNYEQYF. The J gene is TRBJ2-7, the V gene TRBV12-3 or TRBV12-4; a weak D match, TRBD1 (6 bases). The length of the CDR3 is 13 residues. Trimming shortened V by 5 bases and J by 3 bases, and 11 bases separated the two germline ends.

This clonotype has at least ten counts. The J gene is TRBJ1-4, the V gene TRBV5-1; 9 positions agree with TRBD1. Germline values: CDR1 SGHRS, CDR2 YFSETQ. The ends lost 4 bases at V and 8 bases at J; junction bases unmatched: 3. The CDR3 is 13 amino acids. CDR3 amino acids: CASSLGTGEKLFF. CDR3 nucleotide sequence: TGCGCCAGCAGCCTCGGGACAGGGGAAAAACTGTTTTTT. The full variable domain, its missing parts supplied by reference TRBV5-1 and TRBJ1-4, is KAGVTQTPRYLIKTRGQQVTLSCSPISGHRSVSWYQQTPGQGLQFLFEYFSETQRNKGNFPGRFSGRQFSNSRSEMNVSTLELGDSALYLCASSLGTGEKLFFGSGTQLSVL.

This clonotype was seen a handful of times. V is TRBV5-1 and J is TRBJ1-3; D not resolved. This CDR3 spans 13 amino acids. Germline lookup yields CDR1 SGHRS and CDR2 YFSETQ. V dropped 0 bases and J dropped 2 bases, with 3 bases sitting between them. Here the CDR3 DNA reads TGCGCCAGCAGCTTGGCTGCTGGAAACACCATATATTTT. This translates into CASSLAAGNTIYF.